This T cell receptor (beta chain) was recovered during a study of T cell repertoires in cytomegalovirus infection. Study overall: Researchers turned to recently identified HLA-C-restricted CMV epitopes as well as well-studied HLA-B-restricted ones.

General study findings and limits: Cumulative frequency (of public TCR beta family members) identified carriers of CMV plus the relevant HLA.

TCRdb reanalysed the reads using MiXCR and keeps one entry per CDR3 protein. Altogether about 830,000 distinct CDR3 sequences are present, about 30% being singletons, with the ten largest covering roughly an eighth. Trimming removed 0 bases from V and 4 bases from J; junction bases left unmatched: 6. The CDR3 runs 16 residues. Looked up from germline, CDR1 is ENHRY and CDR2 is SYGVKD. As for this clonotype: The antigen remains undetermined.

The rearrangement links TRBV10-3 to TRBJ1-5; 7 nucleotides match TRBD1. Sample: cultured CD8+ T cells from PBMCs, taken from culture after CMV antigen stimulation. The TCR originated in a human donor in good health (CMV status not recorded). Some clones in this sample may be carry-over from other donors' samples. The CDR3 DNA is TGTGCCATCAGTGAGTCCAGAAGACAGGGTAATCAGCCCCAGCATTTT. It is translated as CAISESRRQGNQPQHF.